This T cell receptor beta chain was sequenced during a study of blood T cell repertoires in COVID-19. Turning to the study itself: Acute and convalescent COVID-19 samples came from the United States, Italy and Spain. Sources were T cells, B-cell-depleted T cells, or PBMCs; the material itself was cDNA or gDNA.

Original data processing: Scientists estimated how many nucleated cells there were by amplifying reference gene primers. TCRdb's table, derived via immunoSEQ multiplex PCR, lists solely in-frame clones and lacks some. V, J and clone size reflect that table, while D and trimming were determined from the DNA. This sample has fewer than 450,000 clones; 91% occur once, and the top ten carry less than 3.5%. Deletions cut 5 bases from V and 4 bases from J, with 17 bases between. Germline lookup yields CDR1 MNHNY and CDR2 SVGAGI (reference sequence). The CDR3 loop spans 16 amino acids. The J gene is TRBJ2-2, the V gene TRBV6-6, with D possibly TRBD2 on 6 matching bases. Sequencing input: peripheral blood. This receptor was taken from a woman aged 18-30 years who had recovered from COVID-19. The CDR3 nucleotides read TGTGCCAGCAGTCACGAGCGGGTAGTGAGCACCGGGGAGCTGTTTTTT. Translating it yields CASSHERVVSTGELFF.